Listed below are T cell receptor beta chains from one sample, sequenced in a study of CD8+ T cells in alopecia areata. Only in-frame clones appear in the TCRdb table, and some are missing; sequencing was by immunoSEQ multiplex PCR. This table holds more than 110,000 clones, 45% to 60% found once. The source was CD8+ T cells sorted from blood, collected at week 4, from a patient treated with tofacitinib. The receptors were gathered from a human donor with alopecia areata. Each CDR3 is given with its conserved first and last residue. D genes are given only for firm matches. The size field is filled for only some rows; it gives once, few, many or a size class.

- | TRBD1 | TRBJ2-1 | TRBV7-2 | TGTGCCAGCAGCTGGTGGGACAGGGATGGCAATGAGCAGTTCTTC | CASSWWDRDGNEQFF
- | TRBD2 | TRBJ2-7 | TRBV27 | TGTGCCAGCAGTTTTATTCGGGGGGGGCCCTCCGAGCAGTACTTC | CASSFIRGGPSEQYF
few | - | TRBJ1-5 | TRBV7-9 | TGTGCCAGCAGCTTTACAGGGAATCAGCCCCAGCATTTT | CASSFTGNQPQHF
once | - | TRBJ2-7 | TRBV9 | TGTGCCAGCAGCGTAGCGGCCCAGGACTACGAGCAGTACTTC | CASSVAAQDYEQYF
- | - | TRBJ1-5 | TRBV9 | TGTGCCAGCAGCCCCTGGGGAGGGGGGAATCATCCCCAGCATTTT | CASSPWGGGNHPQHF
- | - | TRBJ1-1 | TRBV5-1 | TGCGCCAGCAGCTCGGGACGGAGGATGAACACTGAAGCTTTCTTT | CASSSGRRMNTEAFF
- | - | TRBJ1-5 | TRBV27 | TGTGCCAGCAGTACCCGAAGGACCGACCCTTATAGCAATCAGCCCCAGCATTTT | CASSTRRTDPYSNQPQHF
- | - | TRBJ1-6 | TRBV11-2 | TGTGCCAGCACCCGTGGGGGGTCACCCCTCCACTTT | CASTRGGSPLHF
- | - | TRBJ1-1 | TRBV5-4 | TGTGCCAGCAGCCGCGGGACGGCGAACACTGAAGCTTTCTTT | CASSRGTANTEAFF
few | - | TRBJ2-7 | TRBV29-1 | TGCAGCGCCGGACGGGGAGTAATCGGACACGAGCAGTACTTC | CSAGRGVIGHEQYF
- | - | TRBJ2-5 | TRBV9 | TGTGCCAGCAGCGTAGCGTTAGCGGTAGAGACCCAGTACTTC | CASSVALAVETQYF
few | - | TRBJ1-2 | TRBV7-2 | TGTGCCAGCAGCTTAGATGGGTCCCTCTATGGCTACACCTTC | CASSLDGSLYGYTF
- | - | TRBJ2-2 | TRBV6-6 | TGTGCCAGCAGTTCCCAGAGGGGACACGGGGAGCTGTTTTTT | CASSSQRGHGELFF
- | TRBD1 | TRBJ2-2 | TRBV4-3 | TGCGCCAGCAGCCAGGACAGGGGCCTTGGCGGGGAGCTGTTTTTT | CASSQDRGLGGELFF